This is a list of T cell receptor beta chains from one sample in a study of T-cell reconstitution after alpha-beta-depleted transplantation in children. MiXCR, run by TCRdb on the PCR reads, gives a single entry per CDR3 protein. The repertoire holds more than 150,000 distinct CDR3 sequences, 6.5% to 7.5% seen once, with about 3% in the top ten. The input for sequencing was PBMCs from the stem cell graft donor, taken from the stem cell graft. Every receptor here comes from a human donor who donated a stem cell graft to a child with Wiskott-Aldrich syndrome. Both conserved end residues are part of each CDR3. A D gene is named only where the DNA matches it firmly.

j_call v_call d_call cdr3_aa
TRBJ2-5 TRBV11-3 . CASSPDNRGETQYF
TRBJ2-1 TRBV20-1 TRBD2 CSAQEASGINNEQFF
TRBJ2-7 TRBV14 . CASSQIQGSFYEQYF
TRBJ2-1 TRBV29-1 TRBD2 CSVDGLAGNEQFF
TRBJ1-4 TRBV20-1 . CSAREPPNYEKLFF
TRBJ1-2 TRBV7-9 TRBD1 CASSSGTEAYGYTF
TRBJ2-4 TRBV12-3/TRBV12-4 . CASSSWQGSDIQYF
TRBJ1-6 TRBV10-3 . CAITPNDKYNSPLHF
TRBJ1-4 TRBV6-5 . CASRQTSPGNEKLFF
TRBJ2-1 TRBV7-9 . CASSSSEYNEQFF
TRBJ1-1 TRBV10-3 TRBD1 CAITQTGKGGTEAFF
TRBJ1-1 TRBV20-1 TRBD1 CSARDRTGPTEAFF
TRBJ2-4 TRBV6-2/TRBV6-3 TRBD2 CASSYSYVAGDDKNIQYF
TRBJ2-7 TRBV6-5 . CASSYSDRGKGGHF
TRBJ2-7 TRBV5-5 TRBD1 CASSPWSRDRSYEQYF
TRBJ2-7 TRBV2 . CASSGPELSYEQYF
TRBJ2-7 TRBV11-2 . CASSLLSGGGYEQYF
TRBJ2-7 TRBV4-1 TRBD1 CASSRGPGQAIYEQYF
TRBJ2-3 TRBV24-1 TRBD2 CATSGQTSVDTQYF
TRBJ2-1 TRBV7-2 TRBD2 CASSLTSGTYNEQFF
TRBJ2-3 TRBV29-1 . CSVELSTDTQYF
TRBJ2-7 TRBV5-1 . CASRKDLATGIGYEQYF
TRBJ2-5 TRBV7-2 TRBD2 CASSLRGGGSQETQYF
TRBJ2-5 TRBV10-3 TRBD1 CAISAGQGGDQYF
TRBJ2-7 TRBV7-9 . CATRTPTSYEQYF
TRBJ1-2 TRBV5-1 TRBD1 CASSYMTGERGSFGYTF
TRBJ1-6 TRBV5-1 TRBD1 CASSLTGGSPLHF
TRBJ2-7 TRBV5-5 TRBD1 CASSLAGTGVSEQYF
TRBJ2-4 TRBV5-5 . CASSLEPLEDIQYF
TRBJ2-3 TRBV25-1 . CASSPPSSGIHTDTQYF
TRBJ1-2 TRBV6-5 . CATSWGVGTYGYTF
TRBJ2-1 TRBV29-1 . CSAQSRARRYNEQFF
TRBJ2-1 TRBV7-6 . CASSLGSEQFF
TRBJ1-1 TRBV5-1 TRBD1 CASSLGPQTGHTEAFF
TRBJ2-2 TRBV11-2 . CASSLAWGHPTGELFF
TRBJ2-5 TRBV5-1 TRBD2 CASSLSGGSQETQYF
TRBJ2-7 TRBV5-1 . CASSRTGNANEQYF
TRBJ2-7 TRBV18 . CASSPMQGGEQYF
TRBJ2-7 TRBV2 . CASSLPQGTFKYEQYF
TRBJ2-1 TRBV4-1 . CASSQLVRKPEQFF
TRBJ1-1 TRBV18 . CASSDSANTEAFF
TRBJ2-7 TRBV7-9 TRBD2 CASSLARTSGSSEQYF
TRBJ2-1 TRBV4-3 . CASSQVVGAHNEQFF
TRBJ2-3 TRBV12-5 . CASGLSLMGTDTQYF
TRBJ2-1 TRBV7-6 TRBD2 CASGLSAGVSYNEQFF
TRBJ2-1 TRBV12-3/TRBV12-4 TRBD2 CASSLPSGGRGNEQFF
TRBJ2-3 TRBV27 TRBD1 CASSPWGQGNTDTQYF
TRBJ2-7 TRBV7-9 . CASSLEGGGYEQYF
TRBJ1-2 TRBV6-1 . CASRGQNYGYTF
TRBJ1-5 TRBV20-1 . CSAPVRGQPQHF
TRBJ1-1 TRBV5-1 . CASSLSGLNTEAFF
TRBJ2-7 TRBV10-3 TRBD2 CAISESGLPGERGYEQYF
TRBJ2-5 TRBV7-9 TRBD2 CASSLVLAVLQETQYF
TRBJ2-7 TRBV5-6 . CASSVNVEQYF
TRBJ1-5 TRBV18 . CASSRENQPQHF
TRBJ2-1 TRBV5-1 TRBD1 CASSSVGQGAYNEQFF
TRBJ1-1 TRBV12-3/TRBV12-4 . CASNNLGRNTEAFF
TRBJ2-3 TRBV12-3/TRBV12-4 TRBD2 CASSLWAGGTDTQYF
TRBJ2-1 TRBV20-1 TRBD2 CCARVAGSSSYNEQFF